This T cell receptor beta chain appears in the sequencing data of a study of blood T cell repertoires in COVID-19. Trimming at V came to 2 bases and at J to 9 bases, leaving 4 bases not matched to a gene. This CDR3 region has 12 residues. CDR1 and CDR2 from the germline V gene are GTSNPN and SVGIG (reference sequence). Original methodology: By means of reference gene primer amplification, nucleated cell counts were estimated. Only in-frame clones appear in the TCRdb table, and some are missing; sequencing was by immunoSEQ multiplex PCR. V, J and clone size reflect that table, while D and trimming were determined from the DNA. The sample has tens of thousands of clones; 80% to 85% are singletons.

The clonotype comes from a man between 60 and 70 years old with active COVID-19. Sequenced input: peripheral blood. The chain recombines TRBV30 with TRBJ2-1; 7 bases are shared with TRBD2. CDR3 nucleotide sequence: TGTGCCTGGAGTCGGTGGGGGGGTGAGCAGTTCTTC. Translating it yields CAWSRWGGEQFF.